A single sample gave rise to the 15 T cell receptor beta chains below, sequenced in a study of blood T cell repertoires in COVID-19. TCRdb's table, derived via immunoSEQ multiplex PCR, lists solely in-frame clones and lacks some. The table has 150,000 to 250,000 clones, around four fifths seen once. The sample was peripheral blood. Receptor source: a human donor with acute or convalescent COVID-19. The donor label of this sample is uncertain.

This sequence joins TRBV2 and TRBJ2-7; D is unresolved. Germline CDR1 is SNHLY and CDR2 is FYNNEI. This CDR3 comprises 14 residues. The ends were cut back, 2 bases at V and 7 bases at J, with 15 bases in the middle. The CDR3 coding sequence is TGTGCCAGCAGTGAAAGGCTCATATCGGGTGAGCAGTACTTC. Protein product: CASSERLISGEQYF.

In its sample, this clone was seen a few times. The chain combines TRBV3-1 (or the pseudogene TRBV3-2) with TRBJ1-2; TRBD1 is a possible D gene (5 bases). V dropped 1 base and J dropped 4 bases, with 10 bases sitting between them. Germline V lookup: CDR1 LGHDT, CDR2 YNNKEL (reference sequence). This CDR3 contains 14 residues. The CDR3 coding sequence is TGTGCCAGCAGCCAAGTAGGCGGGACCTATGGCTACACCTTC. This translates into CASSQVGGTYGYTF.

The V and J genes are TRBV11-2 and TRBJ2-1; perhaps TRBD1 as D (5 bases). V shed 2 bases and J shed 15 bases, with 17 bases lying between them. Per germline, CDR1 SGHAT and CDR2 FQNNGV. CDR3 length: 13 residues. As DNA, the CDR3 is TGTGCCAGCAGCTTAAGGGGTGGGATCCTTGGGTTCTTC. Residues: CASSLRGGILGFF.

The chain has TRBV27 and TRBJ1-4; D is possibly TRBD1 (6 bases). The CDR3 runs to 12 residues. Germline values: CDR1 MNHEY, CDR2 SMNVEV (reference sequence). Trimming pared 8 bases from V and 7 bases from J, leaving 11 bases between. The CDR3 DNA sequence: TGTGCCAGCTGGCGCAGGGGTGAAAAACTGTTTTTT. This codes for CASWRRGEKLFF.

The CDR3 coding sequence is TGTGCCAGCAGTTTATGGGGAGGGTCTAATGAGCAGTTCTTC. Its translation: CASSLWGGSNEQFF. V and J are TRBV27 and TRBJ2-1; 7 bases align to TRBD2. Trimming took 1 base from V and 7 from J; bases not matched to a gene: 4. The CDR3 spans 14 residues. Germline V lookup: CDR1 MNHEY, CDR2 SMNVEV (reference sequence).

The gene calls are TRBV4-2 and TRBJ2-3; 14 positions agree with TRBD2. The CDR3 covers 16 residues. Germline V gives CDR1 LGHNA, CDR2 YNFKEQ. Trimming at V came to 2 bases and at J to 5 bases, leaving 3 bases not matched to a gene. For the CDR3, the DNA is TGTGCCAGCAGCCAATTTGGACTAGCGGGGGGAGATACGCAGTATTTT. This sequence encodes CASSQFGLAGGDTQYF.

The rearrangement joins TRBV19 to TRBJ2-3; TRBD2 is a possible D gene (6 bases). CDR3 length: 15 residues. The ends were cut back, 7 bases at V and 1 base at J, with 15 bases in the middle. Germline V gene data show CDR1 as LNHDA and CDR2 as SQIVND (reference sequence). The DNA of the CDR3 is TGTGCCAGTATGGAGGAGGGGTCGCGCACAGATACGCAGTATTTT. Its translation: CASMEEGSRTDTQYF.

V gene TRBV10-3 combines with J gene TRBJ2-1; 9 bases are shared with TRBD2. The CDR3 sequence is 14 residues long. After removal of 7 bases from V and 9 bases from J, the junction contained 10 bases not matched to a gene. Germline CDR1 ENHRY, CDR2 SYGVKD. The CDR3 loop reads CAITGAGGQGEQFF. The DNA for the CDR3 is TGTGCCATCACTGGTGCGGGAGGGCAGGGTGAGCAGTTCTTC.

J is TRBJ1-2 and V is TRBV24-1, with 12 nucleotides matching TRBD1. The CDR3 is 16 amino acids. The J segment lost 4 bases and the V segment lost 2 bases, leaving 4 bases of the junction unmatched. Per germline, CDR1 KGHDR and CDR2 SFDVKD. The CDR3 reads CATSDSGTGGIYGYTF. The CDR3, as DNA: TGTGCCACCAGTGATTCTGGGACAGGGGGCATCTATGGCTACACCTTC.

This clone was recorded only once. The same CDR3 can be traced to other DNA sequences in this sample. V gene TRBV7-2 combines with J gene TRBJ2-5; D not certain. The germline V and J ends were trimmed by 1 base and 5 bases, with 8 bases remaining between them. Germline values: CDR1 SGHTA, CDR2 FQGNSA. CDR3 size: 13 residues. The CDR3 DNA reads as TGTGCCAGCAGCTTAGAAAGGCGGGAGACCCAGTACTTC. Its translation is CASSLERRETQYF. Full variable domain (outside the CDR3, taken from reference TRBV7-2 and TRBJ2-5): GAGVSQSPSNKVTEKGKDVELRCDPISGHTALYWYRQSLGQGLEFLIYFQGNSAPDKSGLPSDRFSAERTGGSVSTLTIQRTQQEDSAVYLCASSLERRETQYFGPGTRLLVL.

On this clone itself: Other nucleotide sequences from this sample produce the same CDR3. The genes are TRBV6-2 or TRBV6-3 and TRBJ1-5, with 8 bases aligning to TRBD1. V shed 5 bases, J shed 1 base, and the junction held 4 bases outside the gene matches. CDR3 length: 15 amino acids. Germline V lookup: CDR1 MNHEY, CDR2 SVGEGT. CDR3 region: CASSTTGGSNQPQHF. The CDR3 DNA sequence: TGTGCCAGCAGTACTACAGGGGGAAGCAATCAGCCCCAGCATTTT.

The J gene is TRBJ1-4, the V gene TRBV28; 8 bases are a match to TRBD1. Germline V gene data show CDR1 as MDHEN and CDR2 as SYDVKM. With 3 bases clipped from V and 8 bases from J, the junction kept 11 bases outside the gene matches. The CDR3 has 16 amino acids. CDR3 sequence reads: CASSFGPQGAEEKLFF. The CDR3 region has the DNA TGTGCCAGCAGTTTTGGTCCCCAGGGGGCGGAAGAAAAACTGTTTTTT.

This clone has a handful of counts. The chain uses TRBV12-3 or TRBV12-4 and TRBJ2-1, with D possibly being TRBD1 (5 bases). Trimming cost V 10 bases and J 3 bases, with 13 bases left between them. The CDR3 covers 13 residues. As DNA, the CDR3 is TGTGCCACCGCGAATAGGGGCTACAATGAGCAGTTCTTC. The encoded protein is CATANRGYNEQFF.

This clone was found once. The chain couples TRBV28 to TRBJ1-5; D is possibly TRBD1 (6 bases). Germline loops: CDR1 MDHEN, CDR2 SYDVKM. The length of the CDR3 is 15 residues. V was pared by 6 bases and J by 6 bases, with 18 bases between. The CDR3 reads CASSWQGTLFQPQHF. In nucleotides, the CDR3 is TGTGCCAGCAGCTGGCAGGGGACCCTGTTTCAGCCCCAGCATTTT.

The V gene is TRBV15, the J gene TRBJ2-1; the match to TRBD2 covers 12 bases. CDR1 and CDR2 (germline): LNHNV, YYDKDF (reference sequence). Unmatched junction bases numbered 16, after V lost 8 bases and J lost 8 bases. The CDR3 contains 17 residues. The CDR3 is CATAPAGPASGRDEQFF. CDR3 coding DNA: TGTGCCACCGCTCCAGCGGGGCCTGCTAGCGGGAGGGATGAGCAGTTCTTC.